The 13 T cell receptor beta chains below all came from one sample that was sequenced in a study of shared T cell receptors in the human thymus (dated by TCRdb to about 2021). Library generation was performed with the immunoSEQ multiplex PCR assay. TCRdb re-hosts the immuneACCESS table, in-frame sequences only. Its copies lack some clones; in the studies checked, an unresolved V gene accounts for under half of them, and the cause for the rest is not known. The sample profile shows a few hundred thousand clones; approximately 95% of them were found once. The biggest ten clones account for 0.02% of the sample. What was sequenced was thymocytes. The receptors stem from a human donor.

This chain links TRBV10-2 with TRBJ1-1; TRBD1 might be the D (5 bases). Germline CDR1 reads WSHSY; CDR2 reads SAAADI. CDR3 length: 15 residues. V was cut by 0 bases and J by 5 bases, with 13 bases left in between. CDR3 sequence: CASSESRDSRTEAFF. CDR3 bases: TGCGCCAGCAGTGAGTCGCGGGACTCGAGGACTGAAGCTTTCTTT.

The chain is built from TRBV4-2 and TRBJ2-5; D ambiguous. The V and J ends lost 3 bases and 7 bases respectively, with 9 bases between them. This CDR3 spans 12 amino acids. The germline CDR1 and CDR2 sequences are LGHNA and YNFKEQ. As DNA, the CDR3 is TGTGCCAGCAGCCAGGCCGTGGGGACCCAGTACTTC. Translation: CASSQAVGTQYF.

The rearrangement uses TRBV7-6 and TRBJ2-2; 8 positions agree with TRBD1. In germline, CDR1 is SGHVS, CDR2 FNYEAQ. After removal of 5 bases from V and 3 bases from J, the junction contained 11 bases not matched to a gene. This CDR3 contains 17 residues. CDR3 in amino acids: CASSLARGPPDTGELFF. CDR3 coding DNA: TGTGCCAGCAGCCTCGCCAGGGGGCCCCCTGACACCGGGGAGCTGTTTTTT.

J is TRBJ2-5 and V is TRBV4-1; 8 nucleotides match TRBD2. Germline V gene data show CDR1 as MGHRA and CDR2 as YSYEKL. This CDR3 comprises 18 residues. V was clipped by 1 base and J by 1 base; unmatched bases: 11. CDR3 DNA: TGCGCCAGCAGCCAAGGACGTAGCGGGAAGGCAACCCAAGAGACCCAGTACTTC. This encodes CASSQGRSGKATQETQYF.

The DNA for the CDR3 is TGTGCCAGCAGTGAAGAGAGGCAGGGGGGCAGTCCCCTCCACTTT. Translating gives CASSEERQGGSPLHF. The chain carries TRBV2 and TRBJ1-6, with TRBD1 matching over 7 bases. V dropped 1 base and J dropped 13; count of bases not matched to a gene: 10. This CDR3 is built from 15 residues. Germline CDR1 SNHLY, CDR2 FYNNEI.

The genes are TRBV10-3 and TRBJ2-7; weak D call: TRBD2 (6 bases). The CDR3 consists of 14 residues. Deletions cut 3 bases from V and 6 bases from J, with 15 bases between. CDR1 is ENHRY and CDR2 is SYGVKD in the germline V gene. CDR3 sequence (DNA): TGTGCCATCAGTGACCTATTGGAGGGCTTCGAGCAGTACTTC. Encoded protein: CAISDLLEGFEQYF.

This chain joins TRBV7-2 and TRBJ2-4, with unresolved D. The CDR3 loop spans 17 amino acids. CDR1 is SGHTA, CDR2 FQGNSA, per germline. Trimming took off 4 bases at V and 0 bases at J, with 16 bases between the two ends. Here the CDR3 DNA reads TGTGCCAGCAGCTCCTCTCTAGGAGTTTCAGCCAAAAACATTCAGTACTTC. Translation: CASSSSLGVSAKNIQYF. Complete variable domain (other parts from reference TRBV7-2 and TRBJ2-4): GAGVSQSPSNKVTEKGKDVELRCDPISGHTALYWYRQSLGQGLEFLIYFQGNSAPDKSGLPSDRFSAERTGGSVSTLTIQRTQQEDSAVYLCASSSSLGVSAKNIQYFGAGTRLSVL.

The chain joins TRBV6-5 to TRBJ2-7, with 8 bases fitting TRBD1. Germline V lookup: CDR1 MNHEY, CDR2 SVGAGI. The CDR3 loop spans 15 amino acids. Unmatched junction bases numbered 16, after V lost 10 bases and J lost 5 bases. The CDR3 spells CATRVIRQGAHEQYF. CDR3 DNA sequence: TGTGCCACTCGCGTGATTAGGCAGGGGGCCCACGAGCAGTACTTC.

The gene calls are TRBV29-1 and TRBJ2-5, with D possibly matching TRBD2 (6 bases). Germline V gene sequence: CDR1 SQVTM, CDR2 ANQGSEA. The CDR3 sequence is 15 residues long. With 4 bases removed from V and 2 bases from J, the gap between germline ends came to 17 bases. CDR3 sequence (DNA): TGCAGCGTTGTCTGTGTCGGGGCGGGGCAAGAGACCCAGTACTTC. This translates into CSVVCVGAGQETQYF.

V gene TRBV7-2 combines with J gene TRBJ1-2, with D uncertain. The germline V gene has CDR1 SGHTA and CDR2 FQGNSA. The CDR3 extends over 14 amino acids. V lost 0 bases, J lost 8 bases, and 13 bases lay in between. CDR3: CASSLAQIFIGYTF. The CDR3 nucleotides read TGTGCCAGCAGCTTAGCACAGATATTCATCGGCTACACCTTC.

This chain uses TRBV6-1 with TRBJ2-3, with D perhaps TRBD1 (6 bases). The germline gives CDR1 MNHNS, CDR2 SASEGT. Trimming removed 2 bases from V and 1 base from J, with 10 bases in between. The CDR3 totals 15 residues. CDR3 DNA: TGTGCCAGCAGTGAATCAGGGGCCGGCACAGATACGCAGTATTTT. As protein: CASSESGAGTDTQYF.

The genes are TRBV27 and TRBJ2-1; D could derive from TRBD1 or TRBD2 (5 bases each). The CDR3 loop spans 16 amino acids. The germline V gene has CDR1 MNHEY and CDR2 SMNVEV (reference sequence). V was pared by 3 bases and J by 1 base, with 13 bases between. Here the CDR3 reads CASSLGWWGSYNEQFF. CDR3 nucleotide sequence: TGTGCCAGCAGTTTGGGGTGGTGGGGGTCCTACAATGAGCAGTTCTTC.

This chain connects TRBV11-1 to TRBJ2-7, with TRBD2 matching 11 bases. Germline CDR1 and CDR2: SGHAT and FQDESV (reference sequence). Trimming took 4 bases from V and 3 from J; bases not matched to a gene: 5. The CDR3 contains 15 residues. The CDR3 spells CASSSGTSGYYEQYF. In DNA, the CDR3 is TGTGCCAGCAGCTCCGGGACTAGCGGATACTACGAGCAGTACTTC. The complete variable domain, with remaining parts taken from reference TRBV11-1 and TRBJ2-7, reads EAEVAQSPRYKITEKSQAVAFWCDPISGHATLYWYRQILGQGPELLVQFQDESVVDDSQLPKDRFSAERLKGVDSTLKIQPAELGDSAMYLCASSSGTSGYYEQYFGPGTRLTVT.